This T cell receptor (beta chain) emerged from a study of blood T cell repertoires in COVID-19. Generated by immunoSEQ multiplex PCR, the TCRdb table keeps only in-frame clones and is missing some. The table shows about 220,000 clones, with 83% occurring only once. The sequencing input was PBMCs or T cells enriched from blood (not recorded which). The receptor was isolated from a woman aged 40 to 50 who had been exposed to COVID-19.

CDR3 sequence (DNA): TGTGCAGCAGGGGCAGGGGGCCGTTACGAGCAGTACTTC. Translated: CAAGAGGRYEQYF. The chain uses TRBV18 and TRBJ2-7; 8 bases agree with TRBD1. CDR3 length: 13 amino acids. Germline CDR1 KGHSH, CDR2 LQKENI.